This T cell receptor (beta chain) came from a study of T-cell memory formation after mild COVID-19. Background on the study: The study found TCR clusters largely donor specific. General study findings and limits: Researchers found some responding clones in pre-infection memory, a sign that cross-reactive memory joined.

With 1 base removed from V and 3 bases from J, the gap between germline ends came to 7 bases. In germline, CDR1 is DFQATT, CDR2 SNEGSKA (reference sequence). The CDR3 has 14 amino acids. This clonotype was detected only a few times. What it recognizes is unknown. The authors produced TCR alpha and TCR beta cDNA libraries with sample barcodes and UMIs by 5'RACE using constant-segment primers. From the 5' RACE reads, TCRdb called clonotypes with MiXCR, one entry per CDR3 protein. The sample holds 150,000 to 200,000 distinct CDR3 sequences, 11% seen once. This clonotype was sampled from a man younger than 35 who had mild COVID-19 (a few samples of this study predate the infection). Cell type and time point are not known. The sequencing sample was made of PBMCs or a T cell subset sorted from them (not recorded which). V is TRBV20-1 and J is TRBJ1-6; D not resolved. CDR3 sequence reads: CSARGWVYNSPLHF. Written as DNA, the CDR3 is TGCAGTGCTAGAGGCTGGGTCTATAATTCACCCCTCCACTTT.